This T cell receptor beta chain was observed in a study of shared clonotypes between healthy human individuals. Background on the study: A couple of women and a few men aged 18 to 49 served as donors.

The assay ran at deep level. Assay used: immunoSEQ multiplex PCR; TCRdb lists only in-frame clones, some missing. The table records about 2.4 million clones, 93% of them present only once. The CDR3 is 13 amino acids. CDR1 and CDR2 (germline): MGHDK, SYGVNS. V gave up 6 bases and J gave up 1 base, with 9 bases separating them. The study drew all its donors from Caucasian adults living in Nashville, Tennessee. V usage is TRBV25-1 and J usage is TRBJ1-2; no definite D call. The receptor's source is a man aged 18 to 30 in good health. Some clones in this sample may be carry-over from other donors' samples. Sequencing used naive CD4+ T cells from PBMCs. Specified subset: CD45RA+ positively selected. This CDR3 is CASSLTSNYGYTF. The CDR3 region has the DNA TGTGCCAGCAGCCTGACAAGTAACTATGGCTACACCTTC.